Listed below are T cell receptor beta chains from one sample, sequenced in a study of molecular identifiers for immune sequencing clone quantification. TCRdb reanalysed the PCR reads using MiXCR and keeps one entry per CDR3 protein. The sample has around 300,000 distinct CDR3 sequences, about 23% seen once. The sequenced sample was naive CD8+ T cells from blood, with Jurkat cell RNA spiked in. Every receptor here comes from a human donor in good health. Some libraries in this study had Jurkat cell RNA spiked in. The CDR3 runs from the conserved cysteine through the conserved F or W. The D gene is left open where the match is weak. Some rows have no size entry. The others give once, few or many, or a class for an expanded clone.

clone_size | j_call | d_call | v_call | cdr3_aa | cdr3_nt
- | TRBJ2-7 | - | TRBV7-9 | CASSLVLAGAYLSPYEQYF | TGTGCCAGCAGCTTAGTTTTGGCAGGGGCATATCTCAGTCCGTACGAGCAGTACTTC
many | TRBJ1-5 | - | TRBV20-1 | CSAYGQNSNQPQHF | TGCAGTGCTTACGGACAGAATAGCAATCAGCCCCAGCATTTT
many | TRBJ2-7 | - | TRBV7-6 | CASSLAGQYYEQYF | TGTGCCAGCAGCTTGGCGGGACAGTACTACGAGCAGTACTTC
- | TRBJ2-7 | - | TRBV6-6 | CASTERLVPYEQYF | TGTGCCAGCACCGAGAGACTAGTCCCCTACGAGCAGTACTTC
few | TRBJ1-3 | - | TRBV21-1 | CASSRGDPPEFLLGNTIYF | TGTGCCAGCAGTCGAGGGGATCCACCGGAGTTTCTACTCGGAAACACCATATATTTT
many | TRBJ2-1 | TRBD2 | TRBV28 | CASSLSGLAGEQFF | TGTGCCAGCAGTTTATCCGGACTAGCCGGTGAGCAGTTCTTC
- | TRBJ2-5 | TRBD2 | TRBV6-5 | CASSSVTSERETQYF | TGTGCCAGCAGTTCCGTGACTAGCGAGCGAGAGACCCAGTACTTC
many | TRBJ2-7 | - | TRBV7-9 | CASSRTADTTYEQYF | TGTGCCAGCAGCCGTACTGCTGACACCACCTACGAGCAGTACTTC
- | TRBJ1-5 | - | TRBV4-3 | CASSQDLADNQPQHF | TGCGCCAGCAGCCAAGATTTGGCAGATAATCAGCCCCAGCATTTT
many | TRBJ2-5 | - | TRBV5-1 | CASSSDSRKTQYF | TGCGCCAGCAGCTCCGACTCTCGAAAGACCCAGTACTTC
many | TRBJ1-2 | - | TRBV4-3 | CASSQDRDIDNGYTF | TGCGCCAGCAGCCAGGACCGGGACATCGACAATGGCTACACCTTC
few | TRBJ2-5 | - | TRBV13 | CASSWGLQETQYF | TGTGCCAGCAGCTGGGGGCTACAAGAGACCCAGTACTTC
many | TRBJ2-3 | - | TRBV6-6 | CASSYFLGGTSTDTQYF | TGTGCCAGCAGTTACTTTCTTGGCGGTACTAGCACAGATACGCAGTATTTT
few | TRBJ2-7 | - | TRBV4-1 | CASSQYTGYQQYF | TGCGCCAGCAGCCAGTATACAGGTTACCAGCAGTACTTC
- | TRBJ2-5 | TRBD2 | TRBV14 | CASSQDLRLAGAKTQYF | TGTGCCAGCAGCCAAGATCTGAGGCTAGCGGGCGCGAAGACCCAGTACTTC
- | TRBJ2-7 | - | TRBV7-9 | CASSLGGPNGQYF | TGTGCCAGCAGCTTAGGGGGGCCGAACGGGCAGTACTTC
many | TRBJ1-1 | - | TRBV29-1 | CSVAVETAKMNTEAFF | TGCAGCGTTGCGGTGGAGACAGCAAAGATGAACACTGAAGCTTTCTTT
- | TRBJ2-2 | - | TRBV24-1 | CATSDGPADNTGELFF | TGTGCCACCAGTGATGGACCGGCCGACAACACCGGGGAGCTGTTTTTT
many | TRBJ2-5 | - | TRBV6-5 | CAGQERHWETQYF | TGTGCCGGCCAGGAGCGGCATTGGGAGACCCAGTACTTC
few | TRBJ2-7 | - | TRBV6-4 | CARITDWPPPAGSSYEQYF | TGTGCCAGGATAACAGACTGGCCCCCCCCGGCAGGGAGCTCCTACGAGCAGTACTTC
few | TRBJ2-2 | - | TRBV27 | CASSLAIFTGELFF | TGTGCCAGCAGTTTAGCCATTTTTACCGGGGAGCTGTTTTTT
- | TRBJ2-5 | - | TRBV7-6 | CASSLFVTDQETQYF | TGTGCCAGCAGCTTATTCGTAACGGACCAAGAGACCCAGTACTTC
- | TRBJ1-4 | - | TRBV4-3 | CASSQEQDLWSKLFF | TGCGCCAGCAGCCAAGAGCAGGACCTCTGGTCAAAACTGTTTTTT
- | TRBJ2-1 | TRBD2 | TRBV29-1 | CSVEIAGTYNEQFF | TGCAGCGTTGAAATAGCGGGGACATACAATGAGCAGTTCTTC
many | TRBJ2-3 | - | TRBV13 | CASSMYADTQYF | TGTGCCAGCAGCATGTATGCGGATACGCAGTATTTT
- | TRBJ2-7 | TRBD2 | TRBV20-1 | CSATNLGTSGLSYEQYF | TGCAGTGCTACCAACCTTGGGACTAGCGGACTGTCCTACGAGCAGTACTTC